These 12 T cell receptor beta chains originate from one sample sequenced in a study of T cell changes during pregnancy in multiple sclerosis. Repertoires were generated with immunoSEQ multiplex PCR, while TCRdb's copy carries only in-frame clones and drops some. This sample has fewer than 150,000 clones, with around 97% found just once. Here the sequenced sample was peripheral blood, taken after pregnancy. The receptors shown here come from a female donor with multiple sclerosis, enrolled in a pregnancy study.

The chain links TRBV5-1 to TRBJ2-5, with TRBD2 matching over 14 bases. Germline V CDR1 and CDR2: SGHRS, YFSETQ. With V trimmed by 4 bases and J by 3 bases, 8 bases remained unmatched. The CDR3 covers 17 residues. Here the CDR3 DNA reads TGCGCCAGCAGCCGGGGACTAGCGGGAGCGAGGGAAGAGACCCAGTACTTC. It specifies CASSRGLAGAREETQYF.

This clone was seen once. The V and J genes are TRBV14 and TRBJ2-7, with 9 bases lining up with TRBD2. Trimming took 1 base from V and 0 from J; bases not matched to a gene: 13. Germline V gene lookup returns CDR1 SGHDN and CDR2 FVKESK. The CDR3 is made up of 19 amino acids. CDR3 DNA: TGTGCCAGCAGCCAAGCGACTAGCGGAGGGGGATTTGGCTCCTACGAGCAGTACTTC. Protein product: CASSQATSGGGFGSYEQYF.

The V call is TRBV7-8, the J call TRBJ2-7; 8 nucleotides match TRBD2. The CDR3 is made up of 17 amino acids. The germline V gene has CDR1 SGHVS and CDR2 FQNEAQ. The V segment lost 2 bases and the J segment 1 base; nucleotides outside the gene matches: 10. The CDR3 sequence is CASSLFSSGSYSYEQYF. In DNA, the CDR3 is TGTGCCAGCAGCTTATTCTCTAGCGGGTCCTATTCCTACGAGCAGTACTTC.

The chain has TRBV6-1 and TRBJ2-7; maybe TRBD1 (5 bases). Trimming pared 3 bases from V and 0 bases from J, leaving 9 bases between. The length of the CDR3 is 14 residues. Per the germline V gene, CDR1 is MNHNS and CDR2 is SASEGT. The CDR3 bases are TGTGCCAGCAGTGATCAGGGATCCTCCTACGAGCAGTACTTC. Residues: CASSDQGSSYEQYF.

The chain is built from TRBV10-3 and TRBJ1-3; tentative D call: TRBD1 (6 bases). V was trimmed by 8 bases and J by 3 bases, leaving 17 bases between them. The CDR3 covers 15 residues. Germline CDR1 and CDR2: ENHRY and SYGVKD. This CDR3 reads CAIAGRGTVGNTIYF. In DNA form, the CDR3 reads TGTGCCATCGCCGGTAGGGGGACGGTTGGAAACACCATATATTTT.

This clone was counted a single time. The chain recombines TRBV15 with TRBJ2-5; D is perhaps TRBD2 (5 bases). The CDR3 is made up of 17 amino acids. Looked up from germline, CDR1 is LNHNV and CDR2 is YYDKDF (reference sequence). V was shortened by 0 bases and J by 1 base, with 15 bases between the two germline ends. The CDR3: CATSRDEARRFQETQYF. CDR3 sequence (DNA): TGTGCCACCAGCAGAGATGAGGCAAGGAGGTTCCAAGAGACCCAGTACTTC. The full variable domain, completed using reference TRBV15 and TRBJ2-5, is DAMVIQNPRYQVTQFGKPVTLSCSQTLNHNVMYWYQQKSSQAPKLLFHYYDKDFNNEADTPDNFQSRRPNTSFCFLDIRSPGLGDTAMYLCATSRDEARRFQETQYFGPGTRLLVL.

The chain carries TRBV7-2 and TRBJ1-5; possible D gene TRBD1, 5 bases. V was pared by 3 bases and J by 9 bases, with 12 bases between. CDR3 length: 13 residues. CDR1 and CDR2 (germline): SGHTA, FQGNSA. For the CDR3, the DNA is TGTGCCAGCAGCTTTGCCAGGGTGGGGCCCCAGCATTTT. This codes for CASSFARVGPQHF.

The CDR3 DNA follows: TGTGCCATCAGTGAATCAGGACTAGCGGGGGGCAAACGGCAGTACTTC. Encoded protein: CAISESGLAGGKRQYF. This chain joins TRBV10-3 and TRBJ2-7; 14 bases map to TRBD2. With V trimmed by 3 bases and J by 9 bases, 10 bases remained unmatched. Germline V gene sequence: CDR1 ENHRY, CDR2 SYGVKD. This CDR3 is 16 amino acids long.

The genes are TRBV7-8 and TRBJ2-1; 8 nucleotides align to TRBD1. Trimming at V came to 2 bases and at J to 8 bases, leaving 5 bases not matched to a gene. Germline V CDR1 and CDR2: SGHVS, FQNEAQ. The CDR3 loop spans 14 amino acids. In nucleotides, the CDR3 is TGTGCCAGCAGCTTAAGGACAGGGCGGGATGAGCAGTTCTTC. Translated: CASSLRTGRDEQFF.

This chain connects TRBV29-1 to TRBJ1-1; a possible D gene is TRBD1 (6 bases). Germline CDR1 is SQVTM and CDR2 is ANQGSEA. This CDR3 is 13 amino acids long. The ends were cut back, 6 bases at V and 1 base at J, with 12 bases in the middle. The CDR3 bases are TGCAGCGTCGAACAGGGCGGGAACACTGAAGCTTTCTTT. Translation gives CSVEQGGNTEAFF.

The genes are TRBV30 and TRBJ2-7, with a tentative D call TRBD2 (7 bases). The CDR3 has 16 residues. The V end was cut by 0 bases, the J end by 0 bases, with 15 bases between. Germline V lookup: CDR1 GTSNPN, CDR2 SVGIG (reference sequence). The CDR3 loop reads CAWSVRRGPSSYEQYF. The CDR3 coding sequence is TGTGCCTGGAGTGTCCGGCGGGGGCCGAGCTCCTACGAGCAGTACTTC. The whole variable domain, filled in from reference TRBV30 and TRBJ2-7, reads SQTIHQWPATLVQPVGSPLSLECTVEGTSNPNLYWYRQAAGRGLQLLFYSVGIGQISSEVPQNLSASRPQDRQFILSSKKLLLSDSGFYLCAWSVRRGPSSYEQYFGPGTRLTVT.

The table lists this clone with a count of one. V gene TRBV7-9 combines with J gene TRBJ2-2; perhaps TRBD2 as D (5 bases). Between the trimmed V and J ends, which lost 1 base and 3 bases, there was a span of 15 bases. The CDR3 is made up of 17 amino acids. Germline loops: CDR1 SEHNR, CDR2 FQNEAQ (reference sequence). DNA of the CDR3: TGTGCCAGCAGCTTAGAGAGGACCACCGGGGACACCGGGGAGCTGTTTTTT. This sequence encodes CASSLERTTGDTGELFF.